This T cell receptor (beta chain) emerged from a study of CD8 T cells in Susac syndrome. The CDR3 length is 15 residues. The germline CDR1 and CDR2 sequences are LGHDT and YNNKEL (reference sequence). Losses at the gene ends were 4 bases for V and 3 bases for J; bases not matched to a gene: 4. Reverse transcription used roughly 0.5 to 1 ug RNA and random hexamers. MiXCR was run by TCRdb on the immunoSEQ multiplex PCR reads, yielding one entry per CDR3 protein. The profile shows about 140,000 distinct CDR3 sequences, around 96% of them singletons. The clonotype was recovered from a human donor with multiple sclerosis. The J gene is TRBJ2-5, the V gene TRBV3-1; 11 bases map to TRBD1. Sequenced input: CD4+ T cells from PBMCs. The CDR3 spells CASSRRTGGKETQYF. The CDR3 DNA reads TGTGCCAGCAGCCGCCGGACAGGGGGCAAAGAGACCCAGTACTTC.